This T cell receptor (beta chain) was recovered during a study of T cells in Graves' hyperthyroidism and ophthalmopathy. At the level of the study: Initial diagnosis, before any treatment, was when peripheral blood was collected.

CDR3 length: 12 amino acids. V was shortened by 3 bases and J by 9 bases, with 9 bases between the two germline ends. It was RNA transcripts that yielded the amplified TCR beta CDR3 regions. The HTBI primer set was used in a first-round RT-PCR of the TCR CDR3. TCRdb passed the multiplex PCR reads through MiXCR, listing each CDR3 protein once. The sample has around 620,000 distinct CDR3 sequences, around 16% seen once. A few counts support this clonotype. This chain joins TRBV12-3 or TRBV12-4 and TRBJ2-1; D not certain. This clonotype was sampled from a woman aged 25 to 39 with Graves' hyperthyroidism. Sequences were obtained from blood. This CDR3 reads CASSLTPLEQFF. The CDR3 coding sequence is TGTGCCAGCAGTTTGACACCGCTTGAGCAGTTCTTC.